The present T cell receptor beta chain was sequenced within a study of blood T cell repertoires in COVID-19. Study context: Samples came from the United States, Italy and Spain, spanning acute and convalescent COVID-19. T cells, B-cell-depleted T cells, or PBMCs supplied cDNA or gDNA.

Study members were between about 18 and 100 years old and lived in 25 or so US regions. Each participant's cohort was designated according to participant-reported clinical history. Trimming removed 6 bases at V and 4 bases at J, with 15 bases between. The CDR3 consists of 14 residues. Germline CDR1 and CDR2: ENHRY and SYGVKD. This table comes from immunoSEQ multiplex PCR, and its TCRdb copy is limited to in-frame clones, with some not included. The sample holds 200,000 to 250,000 clones, approximately 75% seen once. The source material was PBMCs or T cells enriched from blood (not recorded which). This sequence was found in a man aged 35 to 55 who had recovered from COVID-19. The chain couples TRBV10-3 to TRBJ1-1; unclear D gene. CDR3 DNA sequence: TGTGCCATCAGGCACTCCGGTGGGCGCACTGAAGCTTTCTTT. This sequence encodes CAIRHSGGRTEAFF.